This T cell receptor beta chain was found in a study of CD8 T cells in Susac syndrome. RNA totalling roughly 0.5 to 1 ug underwent reverse transcription with random hexamers. The TCR beta CDR3 was amplified by immunoSEQ multiplex PCR across 54 Vbeta, 13 Jbeta. TCRdb independently ran MiXCR on the immunoSEQ multiplex PCR reads; one entry per CDR3 protein. The sample lists over 100,000 distinct CDR3 sequences, around 92% occurring once. Sequencing of TCR beta drew on CD8+ and CD4+ T cells from blood. The control group consisted of healthy donors matched for age and sex. The CDR3 extends over 14 amino acids. V was shortened by 1 base and J by 6 bases, with 12 bases between the two germline ends. Germline CDR1 reads LGHNA; CDR2 reads YSLEER.

The rearrangement uses TRBV4-3 and TRBJ1-2; maybe TRBD1 (5 bases). This sequence was found in a human donor in good health. Sequencing used CD8+ T cells from PBMCs. CDR3 sequence reads: CASSQGDDRDGYTF. In DNA, the CDR3 is TGCGCCAGCAGCCAAGGAGATGACAGAGATGGCTACACCTTC.